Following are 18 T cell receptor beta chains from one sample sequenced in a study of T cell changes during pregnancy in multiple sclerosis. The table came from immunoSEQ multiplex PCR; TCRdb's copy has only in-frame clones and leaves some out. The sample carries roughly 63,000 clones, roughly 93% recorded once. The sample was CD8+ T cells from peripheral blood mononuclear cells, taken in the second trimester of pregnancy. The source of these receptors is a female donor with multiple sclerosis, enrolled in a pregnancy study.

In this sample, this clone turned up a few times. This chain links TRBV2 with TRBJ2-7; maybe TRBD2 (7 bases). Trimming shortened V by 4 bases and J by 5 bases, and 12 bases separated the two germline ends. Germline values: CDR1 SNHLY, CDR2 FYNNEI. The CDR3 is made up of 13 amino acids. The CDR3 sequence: CASSGGGQNEQYF. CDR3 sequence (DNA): TGTGCCAGCAGTGGCGGGGGACAAAACGAGCAGTACTTC. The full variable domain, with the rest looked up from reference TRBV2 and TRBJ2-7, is EPEVTQTPSHQVTQMGQEVILRCVPISNHLYFYWYRQILGQKVEFLVSFYNNEISEKSEIFDDQFSVERPDGSNFTLKIRSTKLEDSAMYFCASSGGGQNEQYFGPGTRLTVT.

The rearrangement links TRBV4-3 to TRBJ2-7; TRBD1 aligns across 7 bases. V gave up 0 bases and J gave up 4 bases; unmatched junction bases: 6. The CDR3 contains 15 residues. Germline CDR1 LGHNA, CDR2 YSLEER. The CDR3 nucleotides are TGCGCCAGCAGCCAAGATCGGGACAGACTTTACGAGCAGTACTTC. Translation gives CASSQDRDRLYEQYF.

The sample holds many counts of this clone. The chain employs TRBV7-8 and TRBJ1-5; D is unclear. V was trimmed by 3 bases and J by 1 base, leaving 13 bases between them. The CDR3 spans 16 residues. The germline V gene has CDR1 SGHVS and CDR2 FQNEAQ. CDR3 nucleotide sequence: TGTGCCAGCAGCTTCTCCGGGTTGAACAGCAATCAGCCCCAGCATTTT. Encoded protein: CASSFSGLNSNQPQHF.

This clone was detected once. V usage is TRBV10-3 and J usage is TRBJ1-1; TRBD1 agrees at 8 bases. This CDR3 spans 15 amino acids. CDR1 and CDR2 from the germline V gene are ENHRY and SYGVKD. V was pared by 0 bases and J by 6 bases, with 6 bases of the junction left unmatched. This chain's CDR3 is CAISESRQGSPEAFF. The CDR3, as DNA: TGTGCCATCAGTGAGTCCCGACAGGGGAGCCCTGAAGCTTTCTTT.

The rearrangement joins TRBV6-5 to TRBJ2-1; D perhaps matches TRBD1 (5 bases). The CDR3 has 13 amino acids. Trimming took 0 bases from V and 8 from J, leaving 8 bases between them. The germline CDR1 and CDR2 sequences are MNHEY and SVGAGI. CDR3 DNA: TGTGCCAGCAGTTACTCCCCAGGGTATGAGCAGTTCTTC. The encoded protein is CASSYSPGYEQFF.

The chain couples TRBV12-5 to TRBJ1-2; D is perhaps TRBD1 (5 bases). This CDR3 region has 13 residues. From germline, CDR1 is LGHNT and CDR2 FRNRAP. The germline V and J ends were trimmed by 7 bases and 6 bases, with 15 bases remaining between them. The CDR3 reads CASATGGGNGYTF. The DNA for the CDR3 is TGTGCTAGTGCTACCGGGGGGGGTAATGGCTACACCTTC.

The CDR3 loop is CASSLAGQVSLGEKLFF. CDR3 nucleotide sequence: TGCGCCAGCAGCTTGGCAGGACAGGTGTCTCTAGGTGAAAAACTGTTTTTT. J is TRBJ1-4 and V is TRBV5-1; the match to TRBD1 covers 7 bases. The CDR3 spans 17 residues. CDR1 and CDR2 from the germline V gene are SGHRS and YFSETQ. Unmatched junction bases numbered 12, after V lost 0 bases and J lost 7 bases.

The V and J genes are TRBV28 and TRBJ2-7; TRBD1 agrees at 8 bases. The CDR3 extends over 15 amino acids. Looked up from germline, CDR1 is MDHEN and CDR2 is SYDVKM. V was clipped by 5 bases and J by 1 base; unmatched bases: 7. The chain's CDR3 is CASSITGTGSYEQYF. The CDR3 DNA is TGTGCCAGCAGTATAACCGGGACAGGTTCCTACGAGCAGTACTTC.

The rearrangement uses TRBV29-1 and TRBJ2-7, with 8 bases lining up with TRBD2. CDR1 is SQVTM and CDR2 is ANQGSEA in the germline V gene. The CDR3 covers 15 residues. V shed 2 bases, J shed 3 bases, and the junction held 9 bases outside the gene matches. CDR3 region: CSVESRDGGDYEQYF. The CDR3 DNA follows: TGCAGCGTTGAATCCCGAGACGGGGGGGACTACGAGCAGTACTTC.

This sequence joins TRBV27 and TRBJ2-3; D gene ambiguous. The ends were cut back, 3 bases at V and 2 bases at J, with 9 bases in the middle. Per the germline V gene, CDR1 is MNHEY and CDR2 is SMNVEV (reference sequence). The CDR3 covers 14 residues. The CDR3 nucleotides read TGTGCCAGCAGTTTTCAACAGTTCACAGATACGCAGTATTTT. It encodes CASSFQQFTDTQYF.

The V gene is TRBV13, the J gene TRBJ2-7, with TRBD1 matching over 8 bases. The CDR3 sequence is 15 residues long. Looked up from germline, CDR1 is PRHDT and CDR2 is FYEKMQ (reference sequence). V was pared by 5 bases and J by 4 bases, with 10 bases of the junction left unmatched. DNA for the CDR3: TGTGCCAGCAGCCCCGGGACAGGTTCTGAATACGAGCAGTACTTC. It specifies CASSPGTGSEYEQYF.

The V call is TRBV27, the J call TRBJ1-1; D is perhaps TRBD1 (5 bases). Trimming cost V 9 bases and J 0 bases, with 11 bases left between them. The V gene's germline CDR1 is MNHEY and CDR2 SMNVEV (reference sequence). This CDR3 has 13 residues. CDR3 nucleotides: TGTGCCAGTCACAGGAGCTTGAACACTGAAGCTTTCTTT. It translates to CASHRSLNTEAFF.

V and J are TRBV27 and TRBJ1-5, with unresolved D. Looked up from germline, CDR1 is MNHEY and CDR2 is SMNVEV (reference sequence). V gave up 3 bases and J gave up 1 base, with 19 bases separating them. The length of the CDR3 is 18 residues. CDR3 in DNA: TGTGCCAGCAGTTTTTCGAGCTTCGCCGGAGTGAGCAATCAGCCCCAGCATTTT. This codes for CASSFSSFAGVSNQPQHF.

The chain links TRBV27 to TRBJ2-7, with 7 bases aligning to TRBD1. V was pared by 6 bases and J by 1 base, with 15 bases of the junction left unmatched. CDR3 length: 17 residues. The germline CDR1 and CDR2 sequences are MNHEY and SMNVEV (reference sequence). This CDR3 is CASSYGPKGAFSYEQYF. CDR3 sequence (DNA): TGTGCCAGCAGCTACGGGCCTAAGGGGGCTTTTTCCTACGAGCAGTACTTC.

CDR3 sequence reads: CSVNPQQGEANYGYTF. The CDR3 coding sequence is TGCAGCGTTAACCCTCAACAGGGGGAGGCTAACTATGGCTACACCTTC. The gene calls are TRBV29-1 and TRBJ1-2, with TRBD1 matching over 8 bases. The germline CDR1 and CDR2 sequences are SQVTM and ANQGSEA. V lost 5 bases to trimming and J lost 0 bases; unmatched junction nucleotides: 11. The CDR3 totals 16 residues.

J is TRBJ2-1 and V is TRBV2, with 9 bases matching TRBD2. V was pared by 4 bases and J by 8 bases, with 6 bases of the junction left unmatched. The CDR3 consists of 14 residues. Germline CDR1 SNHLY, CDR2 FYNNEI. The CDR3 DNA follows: TGTGCCAGCAGTGGGCGGGAGGGCCGCTATGAGCAGTTCTTC. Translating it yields CASSGREGRYEQFF.

The CDR3 coding sequence is TGTGCCAGCACCAAAAGGGCAGGGCCAGATACGCAGTATTTT. It yields the protein CASTKRAGPDTQYF. This rearrangement joins TRBV11-2 to TRBJ2-3; the D gene is possibly TRBD1 (5 bases). The length of the CDR3 is 14 residues. Trimming cost V 7 bases and J 4 bases, with 15 bases left between them. Looked up from germline, CDR1 is SGHAT and CDR2 is FQNNGV.

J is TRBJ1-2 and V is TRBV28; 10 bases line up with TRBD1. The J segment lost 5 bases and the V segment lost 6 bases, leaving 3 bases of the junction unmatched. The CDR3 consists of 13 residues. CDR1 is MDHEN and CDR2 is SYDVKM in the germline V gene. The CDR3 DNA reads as TGTGCCAGCAGGGGGACAGGGGAGTATGGCTACACCTTC. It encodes CASRGTGEYGYTF.